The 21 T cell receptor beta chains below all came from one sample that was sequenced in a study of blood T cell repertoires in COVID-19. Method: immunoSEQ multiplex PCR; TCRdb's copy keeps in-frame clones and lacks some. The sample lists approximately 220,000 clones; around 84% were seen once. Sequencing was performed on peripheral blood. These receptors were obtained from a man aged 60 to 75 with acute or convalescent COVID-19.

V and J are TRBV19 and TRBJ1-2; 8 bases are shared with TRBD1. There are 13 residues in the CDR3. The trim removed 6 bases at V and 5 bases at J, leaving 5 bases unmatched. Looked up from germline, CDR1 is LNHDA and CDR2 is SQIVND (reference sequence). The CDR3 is CASRPQGEYGYTF. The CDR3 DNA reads TGTGCCAGTAGGCCACAGGGGGAATATGGCTACACCTTC. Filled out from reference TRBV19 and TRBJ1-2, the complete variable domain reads DGGITQSPKYLFRKEGQNVTLSCEQNLNHDAMYWYRQDPGQGLRLIYYSQIVNDFQKGDIAEGYSVSREKKESFPLTVTSAQKNPTAFYLCASRPQGEYGYTFGSGTRLTVV.

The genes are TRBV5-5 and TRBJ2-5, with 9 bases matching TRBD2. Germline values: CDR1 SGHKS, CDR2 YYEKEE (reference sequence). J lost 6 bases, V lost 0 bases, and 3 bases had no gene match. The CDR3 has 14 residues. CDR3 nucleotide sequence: TGTGCCAGCAGCTTGGTAGCGGGGGAACAGACCCAGTACTTC. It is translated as CASSLVAGEQTQYF.

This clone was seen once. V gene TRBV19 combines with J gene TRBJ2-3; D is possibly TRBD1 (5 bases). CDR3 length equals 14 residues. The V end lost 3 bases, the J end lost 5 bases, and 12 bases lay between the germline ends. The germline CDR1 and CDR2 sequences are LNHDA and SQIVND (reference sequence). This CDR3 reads CASSMGLRGDTQYF. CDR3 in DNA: TGTGCCAGTAGTATGGGGCTTAGGGGAGATACGCAGTATTTT.

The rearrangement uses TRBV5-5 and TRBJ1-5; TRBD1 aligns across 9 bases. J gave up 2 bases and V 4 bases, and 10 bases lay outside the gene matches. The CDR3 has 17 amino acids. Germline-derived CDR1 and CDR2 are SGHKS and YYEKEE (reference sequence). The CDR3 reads CASSPGTGNPGNQPQHF. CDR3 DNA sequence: TGTGCCAGCAGCCCCGGGACAGGGAACCCGGGCAATCAGCCCCAGCATTTT.

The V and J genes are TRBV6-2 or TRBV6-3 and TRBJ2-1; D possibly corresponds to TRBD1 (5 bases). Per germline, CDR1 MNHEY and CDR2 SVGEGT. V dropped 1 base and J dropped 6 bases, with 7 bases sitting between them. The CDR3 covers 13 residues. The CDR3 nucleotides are TGTGCCAGCAGTTACTGGCAGGGCAATGAGCAGTTCTTC. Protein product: CASSYWQGNEQFF.

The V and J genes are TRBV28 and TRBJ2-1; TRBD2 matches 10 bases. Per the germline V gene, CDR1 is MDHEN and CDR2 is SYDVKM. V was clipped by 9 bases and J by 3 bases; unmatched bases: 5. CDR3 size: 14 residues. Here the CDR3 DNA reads TGTGCCAGTACTTTAGCGGGGGGCTACAATGAGCAGTTCTTC. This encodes CASTLAGGYNEQFF.

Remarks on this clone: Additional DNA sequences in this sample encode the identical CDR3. CDR3: CASSPGSNQPQHF. CDR3 in DNA: TGTGCCAGCTCCCCGGGGAGCAATCAGCCCCAGCATTTT. The chain employs TRBV12-3 or TRBV12-4 and TRBJ1-5; D not certain. This CDR3 comprises 13 residues. Trimming removed 8 bases at V and 1 base at J, with 9 bases between.

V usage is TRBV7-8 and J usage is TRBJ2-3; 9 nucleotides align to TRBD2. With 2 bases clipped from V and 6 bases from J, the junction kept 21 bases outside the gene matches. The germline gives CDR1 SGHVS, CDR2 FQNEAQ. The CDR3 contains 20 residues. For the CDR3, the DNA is TGTGCCAGCAGCTTACGTAGCGGGGGACCGTCCGTCAAAAAGTCCGATACGCAGTATTTT. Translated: CASSLRSGGPSVKKSDTQYF.

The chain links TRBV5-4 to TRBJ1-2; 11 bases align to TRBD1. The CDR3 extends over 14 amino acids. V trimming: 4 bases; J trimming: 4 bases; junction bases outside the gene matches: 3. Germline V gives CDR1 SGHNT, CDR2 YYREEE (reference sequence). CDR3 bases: TGTGCCAGCAGCGAGGACAGGGGGCCCTATGGCTACACCTTC. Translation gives CASSEDRGPYGYTF.

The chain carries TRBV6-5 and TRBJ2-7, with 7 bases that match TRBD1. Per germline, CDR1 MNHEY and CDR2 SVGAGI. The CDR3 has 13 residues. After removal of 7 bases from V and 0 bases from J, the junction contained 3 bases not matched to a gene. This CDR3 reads CASIGQDSYEQYF. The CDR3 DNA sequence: TGTGCCAGCATCGGACAGGACTCCTACGAGCAGTACTTC.

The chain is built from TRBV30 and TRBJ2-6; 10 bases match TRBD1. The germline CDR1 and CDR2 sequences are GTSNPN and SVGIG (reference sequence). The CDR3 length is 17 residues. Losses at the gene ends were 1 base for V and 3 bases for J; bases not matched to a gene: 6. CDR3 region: CAWSGQGAQYGANVLTF. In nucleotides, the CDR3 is TGTGCCTGGAGTGGACAGGGGGCGCAGTATGGGGCCAACGTCCTGACTTTC.

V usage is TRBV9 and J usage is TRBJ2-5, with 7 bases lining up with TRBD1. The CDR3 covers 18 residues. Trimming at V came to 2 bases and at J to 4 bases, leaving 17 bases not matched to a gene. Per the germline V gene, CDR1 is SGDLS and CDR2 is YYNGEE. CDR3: CASSVQNLGGATGETQYF. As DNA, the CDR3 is TGTGCCAGCAGCGTCCAAAACCTAGGGGGCGCTACGGGAGAGACCCAGTACTTC.

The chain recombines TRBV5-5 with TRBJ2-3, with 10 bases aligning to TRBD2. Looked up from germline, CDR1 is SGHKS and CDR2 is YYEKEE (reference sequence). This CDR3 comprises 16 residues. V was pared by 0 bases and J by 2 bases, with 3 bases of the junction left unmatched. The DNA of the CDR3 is TGTGCCAGCAGCTTGGGACTAGCGGGTGACACAGATACGCAGTATTTT. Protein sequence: CASSLGLAGDTDTQYF.

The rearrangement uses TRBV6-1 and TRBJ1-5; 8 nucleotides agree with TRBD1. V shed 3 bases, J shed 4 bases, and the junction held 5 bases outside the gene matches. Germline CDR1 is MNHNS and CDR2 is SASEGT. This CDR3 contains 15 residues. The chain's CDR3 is CASSDDRGGNQPQHF. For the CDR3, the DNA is TGTGCCAGCAGTGATGACAGGGGTGGGAATCAGCCCCAGCATTTT.

CDR3 bases: TGTGCCAGCAGTTTATCCGGGGAGTGGAACACTGAAGCTTTCTTT. This encodes CASSLSGEWNTEAFF. The V gene is TRBV27, the J gene TRBJ1-1; D not resolved. CDR3 length equals 15 residues. CDR1 and CDR2 from the germline V gene are MNHEY and SMNVEV (reference sequence). Trimming left V 0 bases short and J 1 base short, with 9 bases between.

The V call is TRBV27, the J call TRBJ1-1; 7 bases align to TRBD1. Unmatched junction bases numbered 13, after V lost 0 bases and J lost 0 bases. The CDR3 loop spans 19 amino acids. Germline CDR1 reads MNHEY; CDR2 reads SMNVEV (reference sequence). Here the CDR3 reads CASSLSTDRQPFMNTEAFF. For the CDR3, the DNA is TGTGCCAGCAGTTTATCAACGGACAGGCAACCATTCATGAACACTGAAGCTTTCTTT.

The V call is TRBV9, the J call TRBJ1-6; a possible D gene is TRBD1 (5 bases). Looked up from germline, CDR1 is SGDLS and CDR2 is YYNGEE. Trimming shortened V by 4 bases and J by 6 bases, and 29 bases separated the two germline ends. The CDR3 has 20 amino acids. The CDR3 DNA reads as TGTGCCAGCAGCCAACACCAGTTTGGGCCAGGGCAAGAGCTTAATTCACCCCTCCACTTT. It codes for CASSQHQFGPGQELNSPLHF.

As DNA, the CDR3 is TGTGCCACCAGCGGAGGGACAATTGCAACTAATGAAAAACTGTTTTTT. This sequence encodes CATSGGTIATNEKLFF. The rearrangement uses TRBV15 and TRBJ1-4, with a tentative D call TRBD1 (6 bases). V lost 5 bases, J lost 0 bases, and 13 bases lay in between. Germline lookup yields CDR1 LNHNV and CDR2 YYDKDF (reference sequence). The CDR3 consists of 16 residues.

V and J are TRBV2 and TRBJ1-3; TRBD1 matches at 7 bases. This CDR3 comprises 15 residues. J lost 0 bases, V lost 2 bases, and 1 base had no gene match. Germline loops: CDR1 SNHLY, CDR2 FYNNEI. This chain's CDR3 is CASSERDSSGNTIYF. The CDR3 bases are TGTGCCAGCAGTGAAAGGGACAGCTCTGGAAACACCATATATTTT.

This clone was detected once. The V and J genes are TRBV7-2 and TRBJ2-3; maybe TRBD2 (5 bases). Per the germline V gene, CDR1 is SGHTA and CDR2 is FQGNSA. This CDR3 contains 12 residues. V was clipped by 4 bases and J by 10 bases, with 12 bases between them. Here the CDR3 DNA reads TGTGCCAGCAGCTCAACGGGGTCCCCGCAGTATTTT. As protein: CASSSTGSPQYF.

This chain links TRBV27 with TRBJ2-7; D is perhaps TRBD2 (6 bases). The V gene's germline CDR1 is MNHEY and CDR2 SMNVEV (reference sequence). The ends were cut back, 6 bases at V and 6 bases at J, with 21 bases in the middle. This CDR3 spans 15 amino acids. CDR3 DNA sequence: TGTGCCAGCAGCGCCTCTAGGGTCCCCGGGAGCGAGCAGTACTTC. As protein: CASSASRVPGSEQYF.